Listed below are T cell receptor beta chains from one sample, sequenced in a study of T-cell reconstitution after alpha-beta-depleted transplantation in children. Via MiXCR, TCRdb re-called the PCR reads, giving one row per CDR3 protein. This table has just under 150,000 distinct CDR3 sequences, 8.8% appearing once. Source: PBMCs, mostly from graft donor cells, taken 180 days after TCRalphabeta/CD19-depleted stem cell transplant. The receptor set was obtained from a female patient aged 2-15 years who had a stem cell transplant for congenital amegakaryocytic thrombocytopenia, so the T cells may come from the graft donor. The conserved cysteine and the conserved F or W are not part of the CDR3 here. Fields, in order: V gene, D gene, CDR3 protein. A D gene is named only where the DNA matches it firmly.

V gene: TRBV7-2; D gene: -; CDR3 protein: ASSLSFGWAF
V gene: TRBV29-1; D gene: -; CDR3 protein: SVSGRYIPEQF
V gene: TRBV28; D gene: -; CDR3 protein: ASRDGSGVGEQY
V gene: TRBV6-5; D gene: TRBD1; CDR3 protein: ASSYDGQGMGGYT
V gene: TRBV28; D gene: -; CDR3 protein: ASRASNQPQH
V gene: TRBV5-1; D gene: TRBD1; CDR3 protein: ASSLGTGGPDEQF
V gene: TRBV12-3/TRBV12-4; D gene: -; CDR3 protein: ASSPGQGWEMNTEAF
V gene: TRBV10-3; D gene: -; CDR3 protein: AISEKGVNSPLH
V gene: TRBV20-1; D gene: -; CDR3 protein: SARVRTNEKLF
V gene: TRBV21-1; D gene: -; CDR3 protein: ASSKAGRPNTGELF
V gene: TRBV5-1; D gene: -; CDR3 protein: ASTNTDTQY
V gene: TRBV5-1; D gene: -; CDR3 protein: ASKPGTTNTGELF
V gene: TRBV9; D gene: -; CDR3 protein: ASSSQGGYDGELF
V gene: TRBV19; D gene: -; CDR3 protein: ASTGVEVHEQY
V gene: TRBV5-1; D gene: TRBD2; CDR3 protein: ASSLDPSGSSYEQY
V gene: TRBV20-1; D gene: -; CDR3 protein: SASDGGGTDTQY
V gene: TRBV9; D gene: -; CDR3 protein: ASSVESRDNYGYT
V gene: TRBV7-2; D gene: -; CDR3 protein: ASSLLRGAAF
V gene: TRBV7-2; D gene: -; CDR3 protein: ASSYFLEETQY
V gene: TRBV7-9; D gene: -; CDR3 protein: AYGAGNTIY
V gene: TRBV10-1; D gene: -; CDR3 protein: ASNPGAGANVLT
V gene: TRBV3-1; D gene: TRBD1; CDR3 protein: ASTLLRDSEAF
V gene: TRBV7-2; D gene: -; CDR3 protein: ASSPNVRGYT
V gene: TRBV20-1; D gene: -; CDR3 protein: SARAPGFYNEQF
V gene: TRBV29-1; D gene: -; CDR3 protein: SVGNAPNTEAF
V gene: TRBV6-2/TRBV6-3; D gene: -; CDR3 protein: ASSPMSGPGNEQF
V gene: TRBV20-1; D gene: TRBD2; CDR3 protein: SARDLPSHLSAGGLYEQY
V gene: TRBV20-1; D gene: -; CDR3 protein: SANQGSVDEQY
V gene: TRBV3-1; D gene: TRBD1; CDR3 protein: ASSPSKLPGQGDPGELF
V gene: TRBV5-1; D gene: -; CDR3 protein: ASSLRGDNSPLH
V gene: TRBV18; D gene: -; CDR3 protein: ASSPHMIHIGRFNQPQH
V gene: TRBV20-1; D gene: TRBD2; CDR3 protein: SASFTSGITETQY
V gene: TRBV28; D gene: -; CDR3 protein: ASSFGLKGGYT
V gene: TRBV4-2; D gene: -; CDR3 protein: ASSQEWGGTGELF
V gene: TRBV6-1; D gene: TRBD1; CDR3 protein: ASSILQGASGYT
V gene: TRBV28; D gene: TRBD1; CDR3 protein: ASRDRGRAF
V gene: TRBV12-3/TRBV12-4; D gene: TRBD1; CDR3 protein: ASSLPIQGPGEAF
V gene: TRBV30; D gene: -; CDR3 protein: AWSVRTPSAEQF
V gene: TRBV5-6; D gene: -; CDR3 protein: ASSLAGQGGETQY
V gene: TRBV30; D gene: -; CDR3 protein: AWRVGYGYT
V gene: TRBV6-5; D gene: -; CDR3 protein: ASVRGLGYEQY
V gene: TRBV4-1; D gene: -; CDR3 protein: ASSQPLLGRRSSYNEQF
V gene: TRBV10-3; D gene: TRBD2; CDR3 protein: AISPSGDQLNEQF
V gene: TRBV29-1; D gene: -; CDR3 protein: SSWGDSGELF
V gene: TRBV29-1; D gene: -; CDR3 protein: SVELWEETQY
V gene: TRBV11-2; D gene: -; CDR3 protein: ASSVLNYGYT
V gene: TRBV12-3/TRBV12-4; D gene: TRBD1; CDR3 protein: ASSPRGLSKEQY
V gene: TRBV7-9; D gene: TRBD1; CDR3 protein: ASIQRGTGGGNDQF
V gene: TRBV5-1; D gene: -; CDR3 protein: ASSLVGGPQPQH
V gene: TRBV12-3/TRBV12-4; D gene: TRBD1; CDR3 protein: AITPSGQGARKTDTQY
V gene: TRBV12-3/TRBV12-4; D gene: -; CDR3 protein: ASSLIPRGSEKLF